Detailed here is one TCR beta chain. Its antigen is unknown. This entry belongs to a study of early T cells in non-severe SARS-CoV-2 infection. Study-wide background: Alpha and beta chains were unpaired, from unsorted whole-blood bulk RNA. Notes on the study in general: VDJdb-based matching was biased toward anti-spike CD8 responses and missed private and CD4 specificities.

Attachment of unique molecular identifiers was made to individual cDNA molecules. TCRdb passed the 5' RACE reads through MiXCR, listing each CDR3 protein once. The sample yields roughly 93,000 distinct CDR3 sequences, roughly 15% seen once. V lost 5 bases to trimming and J lost 10 bases, with 15 bases between them. The CDR3 is 14 amino acids. The V and J genes are TRBV12-3 or TRBV12-4 and TRBJ1-6, with D maybe TRBD1 (5 bases). Sequencing used whole blood. The receptor comes from an adult who was a healthcare worker with PCR-confirmed SARS-CoV-2 infection or an uninfected control (not recorded which). CDR3 nucleotides: TGTGCCAGCAGTCGGGACCCTACAGAATCACCCCTCCACTTT. It specifies CASSRDPTESPLHF.